The 20 T cell receptor beta chains reported below all come from one sample, sequenced in a study of cytomegalovirus exposure and HLA in healthy donors. Amplification used 60 Vbeta primers and 13 Jbeta primers. The protocol was immunoSEQ multiplex PCR, while the TCRdb copy is restricted to in-frame clones and leaves out a portion. The sample includes roughly 160,000 clones, around 85% of them seen just once. Sequencing was carried out using PBMCs. Receptors originate from a woman in her 30s in good health and CMV-seronegative.

The J gene is TRBJ2-5, the V gene TRBV30, with D unclear. The DNA end lines up better with TRBJ2-7; the J call may be wrong. Germline V gives CDR1 GTSNPN, CDR2 SVGIG (reference sequence). The CDR3 length is 11 residues. For the CDR3, the DNA is TGTGCCTGGAGTGTAATCCACGAGCAGTACTTC. Translated, it gives CAWSVIHEQYF.

The V call is TRBV15, the J call TRBJ2-7; 10 bases are shared with TRBD1. Germline CDR1 LNHNV, CDR2 YYDKDF (reference sequence). The CDR3 has 15 amino acids. With 5 bases clipped from V and 2 bases from J, the junction kept 6 bases outside the gene matches. DNA for the CDR3: TGTGCCACCAGCGGAACCGGGACAGGGGCCTACGAGCAGTACTTC. Amino acids: CATSGTGTGAYEQYF. Full variable domain (rest looked up from reference TRBV15 and TRBJ2-7): DAMVIQNPRYQVTQFGKPVTLSCSQTLNHNVMYWYQQKSSQAPKLLFHYYDKDFNNEADTPDNFQSRRPNTSFCFLDIRSPGLGDTAMYLCATSGTGTGAYEQYFGPGTRLTVT.

The CDR3 sequence: CASSVGTSVSQETQYF. The CDR3 coding sequence is TGTGCCAGCAGCGTTGGGACTAGCGTATCCCAAGAGACCCAGTACTTC. The gene calls are TRBV9 and TRBJ2-5, with 10 bases that match TRBD2. Losses at the gene ends were 2 bases for V and 1 base for J; bases not matched to a gene: 5. The CDR3 covers 16 residues. Germline V gene data show CDR1 as SGDLS and CDR2 as YYNGEE.

The chain is built from TRBV18 and TRBJ1-5; D may be TRBD1 (6 bases). The germline gives CDR1 KGHSH, CDR2 LQKENI. CDR3 length: 15 amino acids. V was clipped by 3 bases and J by 6 bases, with 15 bases between them. DNA for the CDR3: TGTGCCAGCTCACCGGGCAGGGGCCCTTTTCAGCCCCAGCATTTT. Translated, it gives CASSPGRGPFQPQHF.

This clone came up once. The rearrangement joins TRBV4-3 to TRBJ2-5; 9 bases map to TRBD1. Near its end, the DNA agrees better with TRBJ2-7, so the J call may be wrong. This CDR3 contains 14 residues. The germline gives CDR1 LGHNA, CDR2 YSLEER. The CDR3 DNA reads as TGCGCCAGCAGCCCCGGGACAGGGTCCTACGAGCAGTACTTC. Its translation: CASSPGTGSYEQYF.

V gene TRBV5-1 combines with J gene TRBJ2-1; 8 nucleotides match TRBD1. Germline assignment: CDR1 SGHRS and CDR2 YFSETQ. The CDR3 consists of 14 residues. With V trimmed by 4 bases and J by 6 bases, 6 bases remained unmatched. The CDR3, as DNA: TGCGCCAGCAGCGCGGGACAGGACTTCAATGAGCAGTTCTTC. Its translation: CASSAGQDFNEQFF.

The chain carries TRBV15 and TRBJ1-4, with 7 nucleotides matching TRBD1. Germline CDR1 is LNHNV and CDR2 is YYDKDF (reference sequence). This CDR3 is 17 amino acids long. The trim removed 0 bases at V and 4 bases at J, leaving 8 bases unmatched. The CDR3 DNA reads as TGTGCCACCAGCAGAGATGCTACAGGGGCGGTTAATGAAAAACTGTTTTTT. Translating it yields CATSRDATGAVNEKLFF. Complete variable domain (other parts from reference TRBV15 and TRBJ1-4): DAMVIQNPRYQVTQFGKPVTLSCSQTLNHNVMYWYQQKSSQAPKLLFHYYDKDFNNEADTPDNFQSRRPNTSFCFLDIRSPGLGDTAMYLCATSRDATGAVNEKLFFGSGTQLSVL.

The chain is built from TRBV5-6 and TRBJ2-4; TRBD2 matches 9 bases. With V trimmed by 3 bases and J by 8 bases, 9 bases remained unmatched. Germline CDR1 reads SGHDT; CDR2 reads YYEEEE. The CDR3 is 15 residues long. CDR3: CASSSGTSRRDIQYF. CDR3 DNA sequence: TGTGCCAGCAGCTCCGGGACTAGCCGTCGGGACATTCAGTACTTC.

V usage is TRBV5-6 and J usage is TRBJ1-1; weak D call: TRBD1 (5 bases). This CDR3 is built from 15 residues. The germline V gene has CDR1 SGHDT and CDR2 YYEEEE. The V end lost 4 bases, the J end lost 3 bases, and 16 bases lay between the germline ends. CDR3: CASSPGHAVYTEAFF. In nucleotides, the CDR3 is TGTGCCAGCAGCCCAGGGCACGCGGTGTACACTGAAGCTTTCTTT. Using reference TRBV5-6 and TRBJ1-1 for the parts outside the CDR3, the full variable domain is DAGVTQSPTHLIKTRGQQVTLRCSPKSGHDTVSWYQQALGQGPQFIFQYYEEEERQRGNFPDRFSGHQFPNYSSELNVNALLLGDSALYLCASSPGHAVYTEAFFGQGTRLTVV.

A few counts support this clone. One junction end disagrees with the germline gene, perhaps due to a read error. This chain joins TRBV5-1 and TRBJ1-4, with TRBD1 identical over 8 bases. Germline lookup yields CDR1 SGHRS and CDR2 YFSETQ. CDR3 size: 12 residues. The CDR3 nucleotides are TGCGCCAGCAGCCTACAGGGGGAAACACTGTTTTTT. Protein product: CASSLQGETLFF.

The chain joins TRBV18 to TRBJ1-1; D perhaps matches TRBD1 (5 bases). V was trimmed by 4 bases and J by 0 bases, leaving 12 bases between them. The CDR3 covers 15 residues. Germline CDR1 is KGHSH and CDR2 is LQKENI. The CDR3 DNA follows: TGTGCCAGCTCACTAGGGGCACTACTGAACACTGAAGCTTTCTTT. Translating it yields CASSLGALLNTEAFF.

The chain joins TRBV18 to TRBJ2-7, with TRBD1 matching over 9 bases. J gave up 6 bases and V 4 bases, and 1 base lay outside the gene matches. Per the germline V gene, CDR1 is KGHSH and CDR2 is LQKENI. This CDR3 has 12 amino acids. CDR3 bases: TGTGCCAGCTCACTGGACAGGGGCGAGCAGTACTTC. Residues: CASSLDRGEQYF.

The chain combines TRBV27 with TRBJ2-3; 11 bases map to TRBD2. This CDR3 has 13 amino acids. In germline, CDR1 is MNHEY, CDR2 SMNVEV (reference sequence). The V and J ends lost 10 bases and 5 bases, in that order; junction bases with no gene match: 5. Here the CDR3 DNA reads TGTGCCATCAGAGGACTAGCGGGAGATACGCAGTATTTT. Its protein is CAIRGLAGDTQYF.

The rearrangement joins TRBV2 to TRBJ2-5; D may be TRBD2 (5 bases). Germline CDR1 SNHLY, CDR2 FYNNEI. V was cut by 4 bases and J by 1 base, with 16 bases left in between. CDR3 size: 16 residues. In DNA, the CDR3 is TGTGCCAGCAGTGCGGGCGGATCACTAGGCCAAGAGACCCAGTACTTC. Translation: CASSAGGSLGQETQYF.

The chain employs TRBV15 and TRBJ1-4, with 12 positions matching TRBD1. The CDR3 has 15 residues. V lost 0 bases and J lost 16; bases outside the gene matches: 9. Germline V gene data show CDR1 as LNHNV and CDR2 as YYDKDF (reference sequence). CDR3 in DNA: TGTGCCACCAGCAGAGATCCCGGGACAGGGGGCCAAGGGTTTTTT. Translation gives CATSRDPGTGGQGFF. The full variable domain, completed using reference TRBV15 and TRBJ1-4, is DAMVIQNPRYQVTQFGKPVTLSCSQTLNHNVMYWYQQKSSQAPKLLFHYYDKDFNNEADTPDNFQSRRPNTSFCFLDIRSPGLGDTAMYLCATSRDPGTGGQGFFGSGTQLSVL.

This chain joins TRBV5-4 and TRBJ2-1, with D tentatively TRBD1 (6 bases). CDR1 is SGHNT, CDR2 YYREEE, per germline (reference sequence). The V gene lost 5 bases and the J gene lost 3 bases, with 12 bases spanning the gap. The CDR3 runs 14 residues. The CDR3, as DNA: TGTGCCAGCAGGCCCGACAGGCTCTACAATGAGCAGTTCTTC. Protein product: CASRPDRLYNEQFF. Using reference TRBV5-4 and TRBJ2-1 for the parts outside the CDR3, the full variable domain is ETGVTQSPTHLIKTRGQQVTLRCSSQSGHNTVSWYQQALGQGPQFIFQYYREEENGRGNFPPRFSGLQFPNYSSELNVNALELDDSALYLCASRPDRLYNEQFFGPGTRLTVL.

The gene calls are TRBV19 and TRBJ2-7; weak D call: TRBD2 (5 bases). The CDR3 consists of 11 residues. Germline lookup yields CDR1 LNHDA and CDR2 SQIVND (reference sequence). V lost 4 bases, J lost 4 bases, and 5 bases lay in between. Here the CDR3 reads CASSRGYEQYF. The CDR3 DNA sequence: TGTGCCAGTAGTAGAGGGTACGAGCAGTACTTC.

The chain couples TRBV6-5 to TRBJ1-2; D may be TRBD1 (5 bases). The CDR3 sequence is 12 residues long. The V gene lost 6 bases and the J gene lost 5 bases, with 10 bases spanning the gap. Germline-derived CDR1 and CDR2 are MNHEY and SVGAGI. This CDR3 reads CASSNGAYGYTF. CDR3 in DNA: TGTGCCAGCAGCAATGGGGCTTATGGCTACACCTTC.

The chain has TRBV4-1 and TRBJ1-5; D remains ambiguous. CDR1 and CDR2 (germline): MGHRA, YSYEKL. CDR3 length: 17 residues. The V end was cut by 1 base, the J end by 2 bases, with 15 bases between. In DNA form, the CDR3 reads TGCGCCAGCAGCCAAGCGGGAAAAGGGCCCCGCAATCAGCCCCAGCATTTT. Translating it yields CASSQAGKGPRNQPQHF.

The CDR3 protein is CASSVATQGSGELFF. CDR3 nucleotides: TGTGCCAGCAGCGTAGCTACGCAGGGTTCCGGGGAGCTGTTTTTT. The chain is built from TRBV9 and TRBJ2-2, with a weak D call TRBD1 (5 bases). The germline V gene encodes CDR1 SGDLS and CDR2 YYNGEE. Between the trimmed V and J ends, which lost 0 bases and 6 bases, there was a span of 12 bases. The CDR3 extends over 15 amino acids.